This TCR beta chain comes out of a study of blood T cell repertoires in COVID-19. Unmatched junction bases numbered 2, after V lost 4 bases and J lost 2 bases. Germline assignment: CDR1 SGHNT and CDR2 YYREEE (reference sequence). The CDR3 totals 14 residues. Clones were sequenced by immunoSEQ multiplex PCR, and TCRdb holds only the in-frame ones, with some missing. The data show roughly 45,000 clones, 90% to 95% seen once. What was sequenced was peripheral blood. The sequence derives from a man between 60 and 75 years old with COVID-19, enrolled during active disease. The chain uses TRBV5-4 and TRBJ1-5; 8 bases are shared with TRBD1. CDR3 region: CASSPGQGNQPQHF. The DNA for the CDR3 is TGTGCCAGCAGCCCGGGACAGGGCAATCAGCCCCAGCATTTT. Full variable domain (rest looked up from reference TRBV5-4 and TRBJ1-5): ETGVTQSPTHLIKTRGQQVTLRCSSQSGHNTVSWYQQALGQGPQFIFQYYREEENGRGNFPPRFSGLQFPNYSSELNVNALELDDSALYLCASSPGQGNQPQHFGDGTRLSIL.